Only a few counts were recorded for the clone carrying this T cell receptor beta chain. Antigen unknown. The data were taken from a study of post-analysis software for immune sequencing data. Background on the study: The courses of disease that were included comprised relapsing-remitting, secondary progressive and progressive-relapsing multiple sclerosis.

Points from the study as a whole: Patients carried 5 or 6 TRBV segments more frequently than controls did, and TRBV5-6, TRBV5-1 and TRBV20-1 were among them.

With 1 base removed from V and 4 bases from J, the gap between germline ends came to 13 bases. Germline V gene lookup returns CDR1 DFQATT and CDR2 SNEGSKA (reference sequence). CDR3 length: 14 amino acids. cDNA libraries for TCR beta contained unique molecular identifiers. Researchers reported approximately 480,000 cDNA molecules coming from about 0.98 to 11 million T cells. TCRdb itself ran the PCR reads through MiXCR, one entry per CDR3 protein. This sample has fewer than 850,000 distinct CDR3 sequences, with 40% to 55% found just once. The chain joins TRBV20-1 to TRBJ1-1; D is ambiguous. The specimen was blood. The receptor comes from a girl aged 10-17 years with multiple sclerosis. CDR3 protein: CSARVERKGTEAFF. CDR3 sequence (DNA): TGCAGTGCTAGAGTAGAGCGGAAAGGCACTGAAGCTTTCTTT.